The sequence of this TCR beta chain was determined in a study of blood T cell repertoires in COVID-19. For the study at large: Sources were T cells, B-cell-depleted T cells, or PBMCs; the material itself was cDNA or gDNA.

Profiling relied on immunoSEQ multiplex PCR, and the TCRdb table lists in-frame clones only, not all of them. The table includes hundreds of thousands of clones, around nine tenths detected once. Those enrolled, adults aged 18 to 89 years, came from 25 or so US areas. Membership in each cohort depended on participant-reported clinical history. With 3 bases clipped from V and 3 bases from J, the junction kept 4 bases outside the gene matches. The CDR3 has 14 amino acids. The germline gives CDR1 MDHEN, CDR2 SYDVKM. The rearrangement uses TRBV28 and TRBJ2-7; 8 nucleotides agree with TRBD2. Sequenced material: PBMCs or T cells enriched from blood (not recorded which). The sequence was collected from a woman aged 18-30 years who had been exposed to COVID-19. The CDR3 spells CASSFERELYEQYF. As DNA, the CDR3 is TGTGCCAGCAGTTTCGAGCGGGAGCTCTACGAGCAGTACTTC.